This TCR beta chain was sequenced for a study of cytomegalovirus exposure and HLA in healthy donors. It was with 60 Vbeta and 13 Jbeta primers that the PCR ran. Clones were sequenced by immunoSEQ multiplex PCR, and TCRdb holds only the in-frame ones, with some missing. The sample lists tens of thousands of clones; 65% to 85% were seen once. Per the germline V gene, CDR1 is MDHEN and CDR2 is SYDVKM. This CDR3 has 14 residues. Trimming removed 6 bases from V and 1 base from J; junction bases left unmatched: 5. The V gene is TRBV28, the J gene TRBJ1-1; 7 bases match TRBD1. Sequencing was carried out using PBMCs. This receptor was taken from a female donor in good health and CMV-seronegative. The CDR3 is CASSPRQGNTEAFF. In DNA form, the CDR3 reads TGTGCCAGCAGCCCTAGACAGGGGAACACTGAAGCTTTCTTT.